This T cell receptor (beta chain) was recorded in a study of Graves' ophthalmopathy and Graves' hyperthyroidism. V shed 4 bases, J shed 1 base, and the junction held 8 bases outside the gene matches. The CDR3 loop spans 16 amino acids. From germline, CDR1 is LGHDT and CDR2 YNNKEL (reference sequence). Amplified TCR beta CDR3 regions were obtained using RNA transcripts as template. First-round RT-PCR with HTBI primers preceded a second-round multiplex PCR. Using its own MiXCR run on the multiplex PCR reads, TCRdb lists one record per CDR3 protein. The sample holds 400,000 to 450,000 distinct CDR3 sequences, 20% to 25% seen once.

Source material: peripheral blood. This chain uses TRBV3-1 with TRBJ2-5; 8 bases line up with TRBD2. The receptor was isolated from a woman younger than 35 with stable Graves' hyperthyroidism. The CDR3 spells CASSRALTSGQETQYF. The CDR3 bases are TGTGCCAGCAGCCGAGCCCTCACTAGCGGCCAAGAGACCCAGTACTTC.